This T cell receptor (beta chain) came from a study of CD8+CD57+ T cells in acquired aplastic anemia. At the level of the study: As sequenced from healthy donors, CD4+ cells averaged about 11 million reads. Study-wide results and limits: Patients were compared with controls for CD8+ Simpson's diversity, and no significant difference emerged.

Genomic DNA, the template, was used for profiling of the TCR beta VDJ and CDR3. TCRdb reprocessed the reads via MiXCR and lists one record per CDR3 protein. This sample has around 190,000 distinct CDR3 sequences, with approximately 50% found just once. The CDR3 loop spans 14 amino acids. The germline CDR1 and CDR2 sequences are SGHTA and FQGNSA. Trimming pared 3 bases from V and 3 bases from J, leaving 10 bases between. This clonotype came up once. Its target is not known. The sample taken for sequencing was sorted CD4+, CD8+, or CD8+CD57+ T cells (not recorded which) from PBMCs. The origin of this receptor is a human donor in good health, serving as a control. The J gene is TRBJ2-3, the V gene TRBV7-2; tentative D call: TRBD1 (6 bases). CDR3 coding DNA: TGTGCCAGCAGCTTGGCCGGACAGACAGATACGCAGTATTTT. Amino acid sequence: CASSLAGQTDTQYF.